This T cell receptor (beta chain) was recorded in a study of blood T cell repertoires in COVID-19. Study-wide context: Collection of acute and convalescent COVID-19 samples took place in the United States, Italy and Spain. PBMCs, B-cell-depleted T cells, or T cells provided the cDNA or gDNA that made up the material.

The CDR3 extends over 14 amino acids. Germline assignment: CDR1 SGHAT and CDR2 FQNNGV. The junction had 4 bases not matched to a gene; V was cut back by 2 bases and J by 3 bases. Source study methods: Estimates of nucleated cell counts were drawn from the amplification of reference gene primers. TCRdb keeps only in-frame clones here, not all; method: immunoSEQ multiplex PCR. V and J calls and clone size come straight from that table; D and trimming were deduced from the DNA. The sample gives 200,000 to 300,000 clones, more than 70% of which show up once; 9% to 15% is in the top ten. This sequence joins TRBV11-2 and TRBJ2-7; 7 bases line up with TRBD1. The source of this sequence is a man older than 75 with acute or convalescent COVID-19. The sample taken for sequencing was peripheral blood. The CDR3: CASSLSDRDYEQYF. DNA for the CDR3: TGTGCCAGCAGCTTATCTGACAGGGACTACGAGCAGTACTTC.